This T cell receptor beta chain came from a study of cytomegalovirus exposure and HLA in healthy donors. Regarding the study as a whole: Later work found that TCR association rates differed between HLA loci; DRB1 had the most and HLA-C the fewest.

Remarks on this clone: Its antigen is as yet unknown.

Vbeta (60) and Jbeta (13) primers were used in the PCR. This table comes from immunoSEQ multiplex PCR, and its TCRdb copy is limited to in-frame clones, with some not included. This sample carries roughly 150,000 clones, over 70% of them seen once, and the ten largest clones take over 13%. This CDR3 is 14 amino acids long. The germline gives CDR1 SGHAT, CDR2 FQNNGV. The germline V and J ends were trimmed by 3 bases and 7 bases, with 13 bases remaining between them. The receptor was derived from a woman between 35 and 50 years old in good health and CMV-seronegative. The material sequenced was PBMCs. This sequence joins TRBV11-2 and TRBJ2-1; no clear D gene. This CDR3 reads CASSFNYVLNEQFF. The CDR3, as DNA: TGTGCCAGCAGCTTTAATTATGTTCTGAATGAGCAGTTCTTC.